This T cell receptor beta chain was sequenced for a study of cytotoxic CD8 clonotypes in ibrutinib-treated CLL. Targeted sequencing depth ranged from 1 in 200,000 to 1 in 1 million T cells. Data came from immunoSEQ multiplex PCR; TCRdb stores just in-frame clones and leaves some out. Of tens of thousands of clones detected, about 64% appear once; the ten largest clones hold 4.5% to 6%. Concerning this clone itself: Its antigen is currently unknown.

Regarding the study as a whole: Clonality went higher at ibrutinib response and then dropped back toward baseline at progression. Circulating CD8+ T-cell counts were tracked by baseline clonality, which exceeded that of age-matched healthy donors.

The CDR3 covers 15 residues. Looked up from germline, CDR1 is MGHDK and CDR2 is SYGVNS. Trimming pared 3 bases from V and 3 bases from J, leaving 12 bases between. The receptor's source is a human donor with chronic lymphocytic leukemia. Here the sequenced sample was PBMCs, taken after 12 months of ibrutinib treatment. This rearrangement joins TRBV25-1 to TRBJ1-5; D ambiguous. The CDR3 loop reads CASSEGEDHNQPQHF. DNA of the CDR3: TGTGCCAGCAGTGAGGGTGAGGACCACAATCAGCCCCAGCATTTT.